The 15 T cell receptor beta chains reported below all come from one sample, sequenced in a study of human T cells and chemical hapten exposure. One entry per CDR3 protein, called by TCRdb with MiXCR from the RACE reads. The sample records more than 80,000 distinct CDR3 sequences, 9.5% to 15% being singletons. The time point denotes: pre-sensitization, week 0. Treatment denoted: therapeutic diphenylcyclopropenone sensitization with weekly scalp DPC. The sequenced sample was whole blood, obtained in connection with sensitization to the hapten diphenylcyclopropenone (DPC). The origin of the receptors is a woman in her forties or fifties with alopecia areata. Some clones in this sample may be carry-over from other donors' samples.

CDR3 coding DNA: TGTGCCAGCAGAAAGACGGGACAGGGGATTAATTCACCCCTCCACTTT. This encodes CASRKTGQGINSPLHF. The V gene is TRBV6-2 or TRBV6-3, the J gene TRBJ1-6, with 10 nucleotides matching TRBD1. Germline V gene sequence: CDR1 MNHEY, CDR2 SVGEGT. The CDR3 length is 16 residues. The V segment lost 6 bases and the J segment 6 bases; nucleotides outside the gene matches: 8.

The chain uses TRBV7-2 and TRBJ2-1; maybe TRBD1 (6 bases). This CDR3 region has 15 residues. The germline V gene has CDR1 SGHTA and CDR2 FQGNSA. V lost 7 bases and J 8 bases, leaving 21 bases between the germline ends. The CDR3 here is CASNQGQLPSDEQFF. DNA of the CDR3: TGTGCCAGCAACCAAGGACAGCTCCCCTCCGATGAGCAGTTCTTC.

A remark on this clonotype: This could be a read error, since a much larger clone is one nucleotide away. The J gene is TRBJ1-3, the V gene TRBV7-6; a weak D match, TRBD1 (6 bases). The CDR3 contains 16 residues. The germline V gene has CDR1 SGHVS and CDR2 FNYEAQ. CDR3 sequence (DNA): TGTGCCAGCAGCTTAGAGGGGGTTTTCTCTGGAAACATCATATATTTT. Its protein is CASSLEGVFSGNIIYF.

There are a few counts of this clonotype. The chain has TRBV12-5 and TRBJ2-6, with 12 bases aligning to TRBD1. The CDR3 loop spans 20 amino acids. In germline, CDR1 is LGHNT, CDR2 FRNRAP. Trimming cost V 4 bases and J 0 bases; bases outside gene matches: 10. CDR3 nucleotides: TGTGCTAGTGGTTGGCCCGGGACAGGGGGCAACCTCTCTGGGGCCAACGTCCTGACTTTC. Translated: CASGWPGTGGNLSGANVLTF.

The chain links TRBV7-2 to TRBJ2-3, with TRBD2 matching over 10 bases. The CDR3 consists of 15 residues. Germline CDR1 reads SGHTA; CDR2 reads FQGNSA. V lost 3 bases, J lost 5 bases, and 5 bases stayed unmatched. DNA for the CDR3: TGTGCCAGCAGCTTCACTAGCGGGACGGGAGATACGCAGTATTTT. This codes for CASSFTSGTGDTQYF.

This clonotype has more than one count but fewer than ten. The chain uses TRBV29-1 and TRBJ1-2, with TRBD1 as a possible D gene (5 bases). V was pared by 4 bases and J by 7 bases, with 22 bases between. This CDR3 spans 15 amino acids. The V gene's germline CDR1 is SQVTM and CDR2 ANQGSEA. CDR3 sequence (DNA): TGCAGCGTTGCTTTTAGGGACCCAAAGTCTAGTGGCTACACCTTC. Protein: CSVAFRDPKSSGYTF.

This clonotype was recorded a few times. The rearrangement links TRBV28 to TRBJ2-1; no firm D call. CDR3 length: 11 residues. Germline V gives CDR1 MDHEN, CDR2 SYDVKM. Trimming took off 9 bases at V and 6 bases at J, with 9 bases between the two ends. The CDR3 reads CASESVNEQFF. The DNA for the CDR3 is TGTGCCAGTGAGAGTGTCAATGAGCAGTTCTTC.

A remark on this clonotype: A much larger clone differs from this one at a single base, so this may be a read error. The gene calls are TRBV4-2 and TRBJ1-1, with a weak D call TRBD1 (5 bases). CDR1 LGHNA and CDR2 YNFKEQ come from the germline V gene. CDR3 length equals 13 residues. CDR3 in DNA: TGTACCAGCAGGGCCCTGGGGGACACTGAAGCTTTCTTT. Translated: CTSRALGDTEAFF.

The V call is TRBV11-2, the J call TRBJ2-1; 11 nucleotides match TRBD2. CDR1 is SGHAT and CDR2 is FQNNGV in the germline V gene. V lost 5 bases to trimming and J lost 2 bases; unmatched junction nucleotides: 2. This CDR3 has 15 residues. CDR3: CASSPTSGTYNEQFF. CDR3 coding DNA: TGTGCCAGCAGCCCGACTAGCGGGACCTACAATGAGCAGTTCTTC.

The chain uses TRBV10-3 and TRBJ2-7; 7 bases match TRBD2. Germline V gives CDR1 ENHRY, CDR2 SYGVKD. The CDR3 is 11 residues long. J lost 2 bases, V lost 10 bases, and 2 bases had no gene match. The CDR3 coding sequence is TGTGCCACGGGACTAACCTACGAGCAGTACTTC. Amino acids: CATGLTYEQYF.

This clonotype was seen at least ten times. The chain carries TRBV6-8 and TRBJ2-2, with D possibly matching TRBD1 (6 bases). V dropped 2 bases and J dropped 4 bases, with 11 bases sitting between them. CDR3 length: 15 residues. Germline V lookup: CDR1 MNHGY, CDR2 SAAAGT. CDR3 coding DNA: TGTGCCAGCAGTTACGTAGGGACACGCACCGGGGAGCTGTTTTTT. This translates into CASSYVGTRTGELFF.

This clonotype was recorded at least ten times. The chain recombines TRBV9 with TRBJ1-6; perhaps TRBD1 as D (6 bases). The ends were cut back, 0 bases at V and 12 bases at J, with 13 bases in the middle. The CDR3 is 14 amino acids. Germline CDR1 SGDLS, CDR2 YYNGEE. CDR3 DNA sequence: TGTGCCAGCAGCGTAGCCGGGCCCAGGGGACCCCTCCACTTT. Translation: CASSVAGPRGPLHF.

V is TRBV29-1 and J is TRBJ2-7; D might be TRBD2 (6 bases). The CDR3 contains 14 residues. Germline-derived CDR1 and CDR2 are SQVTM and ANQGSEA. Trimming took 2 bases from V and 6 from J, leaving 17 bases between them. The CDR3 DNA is TGCAGCGTTGAAAAGGGAGGTCCCCGGGGCGAGCAGTACTTC. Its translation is CSVEKGGPRGEQYF.

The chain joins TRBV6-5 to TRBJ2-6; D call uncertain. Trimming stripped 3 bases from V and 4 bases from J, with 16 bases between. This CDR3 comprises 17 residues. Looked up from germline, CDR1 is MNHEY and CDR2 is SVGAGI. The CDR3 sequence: CASSYLLSPSGANVLTF. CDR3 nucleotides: TGTGCCAGCAGTTATCTCCTTTCCCCATCCGGGGCCAACGTCCTGACTTTC.

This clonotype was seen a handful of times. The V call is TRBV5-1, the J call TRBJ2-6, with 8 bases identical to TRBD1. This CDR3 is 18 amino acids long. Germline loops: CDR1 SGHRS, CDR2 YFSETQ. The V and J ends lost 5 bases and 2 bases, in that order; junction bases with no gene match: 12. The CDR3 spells CASSFRQGRSTGANVLTF. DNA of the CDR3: TGCGCCAGCAGTTTTAGACAGGGGCGCTCCACTGGGGCCAACGTCCTGACTTTC.